A single sample gave rise to the 32 T cell receptor beta chains below, sequenced in a study of T cell repertoires in cytomegalovirus infection. TCRdb re-called the reads through MiXCR, storing one row per CDR3 protein. The table has around 350,000 distinct CDR3 sequences, 15% to 20% seen once. Sequenced input: PBMCs. The receptor source for this set is a human donor in good health (CMV status not recorded). Some clones in this sample may be carry-over from other donors' samples.

The chain has TRBV15 and TRBJ1-2, with a possible D match to TRBD1 (5 bases). CDR1 and CDR2 (germline): LNHNV, YYDKDF (reference sequence). Trimming left V 1 base short and J 5 bases short, with 5 bases between. This CDR3 is 12 amino acids long. The CDR3 reads CATSRAGYGYTF. The CDR3 nucleotides read TGTGCCACCAGCAGAGCAGGGTATGGCTACACCTTC.

The V call is TRBV3-1, the J call TRBJ1-1; 9 bases agree with TRBD1. This CDR3 has 13 residues. After removal of 3 bases from V and 7 bases from J, the junction contained 3 bases not matched to a gene. Germline V CDR1 and CDR2: LGHDT, YNNKEL (reference sequence). The CDR3 DNA reads as TGTGCCAGCAGCCAGGTGGACAGGGGTGAAGCTTTCTTT. Translation gives CASSQVDRGEAFF.

The chain is built from TRBV24-1 and TRBJ2-3; D might be TRBD1 or TRBD2, each matching 5 bases. CDR3 length equals 14 residues. V dropped 6 bases and J dropped 3 bases, with 12 bases sitting between them. Germline assignment: CDR1 KGHDR and CDR2 SFDVKD. The CDR3 reads CATSWTQGTDTQYF. The DNA for the CDR3 is TGTGCCACCAGTTGGACTCAGGGAACAGATACGCAGTATTTT.

This rearrangement joins TRBV5-1 to TRBJ2-1, with 9 bases matching TRBD2. J gave up 8 bases and V 3 bases, and 6 bases lay outside the gene matches. This CDR3 comprises 14 residues. Germline-derived CDR1 and CDR2 are SGHRS and YFSETQ. The CDR3 spells CASSSLAGSDEQFF. The DNA for the CDR3 is TGCGCCAGCAGCTCCCTAGCGGGGTCCGATGAGCAGTTCTTC.

This clonotype occurred a few times. The chain has TRBV7-2 and TRBJ2-7; 7 bases fit TRBD1. The CDR3 has 14 residues. The junction had 4 bases not matched to a gene; V was cut back by 2 bases and J by 3 bases. CDR1 is SGHTA, CDR2 FQGNSA, per germline. Written as DNA, the CDR3 is TGTGCCAGCAGCTTAACGGGACAGTACTACGAGCAGTACTTC. Residues: CASSLTGQYYEQYF.

This clonotype occurred many times. The V gene is TRBV12-3 or TRBV12-4, the J gene TRBJ2-2, with no clear D. Between the trimmed V and J ends, which lost 2 bases and 6 bases, there was a span of 7 bases. This CDR3 is built from 13 residues. The CDR3 coding sequence is TGTGCCAGCAGTTTAAGTAACGCCGGGGAGCTGTTTTTT. As protein: CASSLSNAGELFF.

V usage is TRBV2 and J usage is TRBJ2-7; the D gene is possibly TRBD2 (6 bases). Trimming removed 2 bases at V and 5 bases at J, with 10 bases between. Germline-derived CDR1 and CDR2 are SNHLY and FYNNEI. This CDR3 has 13 residues. The CDR3 coding sequence is TGTGCCAGCAGTGAAAGATGGGGGGACGAGCAGTACTTC. Its protein product is CASSERWGDEQYF. Variable domain in full (rest from reference TRBV2 and TRBJ2-7): EPEVTQTPSHQVTQMGQEVILRCVPISNHLYFYWYRQILGQKVEFLVSFYNNEISEKSEIFDDQFSVERPDGSNFTLKIRSTKLEDSAMYFCASSERWGDEQYFGPGTRLTVT.

V and J are TRBV27 and TRBJ1-1, with a possible D match to TRBD1 (6 bases). The CDR3 spans 14 residues. Trimming pared 6 bases from V and 5 bases from J, leaving 16 bases between. The germline CDR1 and CDR2 sequences are MNHEY and SMNVEV (reference sequence). The CDR3: CASSFGTYGTEAFF. Written as DNA, the CDR3 is TGTGCCAGCAGCTTCGGGACATACGGAACTGAAGCTTTCTTT.

V is TRBV5-4 and J is TRBJ1-2, with D maybe TRBD1 (5 bases). CDR1 and CDR2 (germline): SGHNT, YYREEE (reference sequence). This CDR3 region has 17 residues. V dropped 0 bases and J dropped 3 bases, with 18 bases sitting between them. Written as DNA, the CDR3 is TGTGCCAGCAGCTTGGCGTCCAGGGCCGCGGGAGACTATGGCTACACCTTC. Its translation: CASSLASRAAGDYGYTF.

Concerning this clonotype: The junction departs from germline at one end; a sequencing error may be responsible. This chain links TRBV20-1 with TRBJ2-7; 8 nucleotides match TRBD2. Germline loops: CDR1 DFQATT, CDR2 SNEGSKA (reference sequence). The CDR3 runs 16 residues. CDR3 in DNA: TGCAGTACTAGAGATAGGAGAACGGGAGGGGCCTACGAGCAGTACTTC. This encodes CSTRDRRTGGAYEQYF.

This clonotype was seen only a few times. CDR3: CASSTRGNEQFF. CDR3 DNA sequence: TGTGCCAGTAGCACCCGCGGCAATGAGCAGTTCTTC. This chain uses TRBV19 with TRBJ2-1, with D uncertain. Trimming removed 6 bases from V and 6 bases from J, with 9 bases in between. CDR3 length: 12 amino acids. CDR1 and CDR2 (germline): LNHDA, SQIVND (reference sequence). Filled out from reference TRBV19 and TRBJ2-1, the complete variable domain reads DGGITQSPKYLFRKEGQNVTLSCEQNLNHDAMYWYRQDPGQGLRLIYYSQIVNDFQKGDIAEGYSVSREKKESFPLTVTSAQKNPTAFYLCASSTRGNEQFFGPGTRLTVL.

The chain carries TRBV19 and TRBJ1-5, with D unclear. The CDR3 is 15 residues long. The V and J ends lost 6 bases and 4 bases respectively, with 16 bases between them. Germline CDR1 is LNHDA and CDR2 is SQIVND (reference sequence). This CDR3 is CASSPLPGENQPQHF. CDR3 bases: TGTGCCAGTAGCCCTCTTCCTGGGGAAAATCAGCCCCAGCATTTT.

At least ten counts were recorded for this clonotype. This chain connects TRBV7-2 to TRBJ2-5; D is unclear. Germline V gene lookup returns CDR1 SGHTA and CDR2 FQGNSA. Trimming shortened V by 2 bases and J by 0 bases, and 7 bases separated the two germline ends. CDR3 length equals 14 residues. Written as DNA, the CDR3 is TGTGCCAGCAGCTTACCCGGCTACCAAGAGACCCAGTACTTC. Encoded protein: CASSLPGYQETQYF.

This clonotype was seen many times. The V gene is TRBV7-8, the J gene TRBJ2-7; D is unresolved. The CDR3 is 16 amino acids. The V gene lost 5 bases and the J gene lost 2 bases, with 19 bases spanning the gap. Germline CDR1 reads SGHVS; CDR2 reads FQNEAQ. CDR3 region: CASSAPGPHRPYEQYF. DNA for the CDR3: TGTGCCAGCAGCGCCCCCGGGCCCCACCGCCCCTACGAGCAGTACTTC.

The sample holds many counts of this clonotype. In DNA, the CDR3 is TGTGCCAGCAGTTACCGCGGGACTAGCGGGGGAGGGACCCAGTACTTC. It codes for CASSYRGTSGGGTQYF. The V gene is TRBV6-5, the J gene TRBJ2-5; 14 positions agree with TRBD2. Germline-derived CDR1 and CDR2 are MNHEY and SVGAGI. After removal of 2 bases from V and 7 bases from J, the junction contained 6 bases not matched to a gene. This CDR3 spans 16 amino acids.

The CDR3 DNA follows: TGTGCCAGCAGTGAATCTGCAGTGGGTAATGAGCAGTTCTTC. Translated, it gives CASSESAVGNEQFF. The genes are TRBV25-1 and TRBJ2-1; D is unresolved. This CDR3 comprises 14 residues. CDR1 and CDR2 from the germline V gene are MGHDK and SYGVNS. The V end lost 1 base, the J end lost 7 bases, and 11 bases lay between the germline ends.

This clonotype was observed a few times. The J gene is TRBJ1-5, the V gene TRBV2; TRBD1 might be the D (5 bases). This CDR3 has 15 amino acids. Trimming shortened V by 7 bases and J by 11 bases, and 24 bases separated the two germline ends. Germline CDR1 SNHLY, CDR2 FYNNEI. CDR3 region: CASTSSRDLGGAQHF. The CDR3 DNA is TGTGCCAGCACCTCAAGCCGGGACCTCGGAGGGGCCCAGCATTTT.

A few counts support this clonotype. The J gene is TRBJ2-5, the V gene TRBV19; weak D call: TRBD1 (5 bases). The V gene's germline CDR1 is LNHDA and CDR2 SQIVND (reference sequence). The CDR3 loop spans 14 amino acids. V dropped 2 bases and J dropped 6 bases, with 13 bases sitting between them. CDR3 loop: CASSISGQGKTQYF. The CDR3 DNA follows: TGTGCCAGTAGTATATCCGGGCAGGGAAAGACCCAGTACTTC. The full variable domain, its missing parts supplied by reference TRBV19 and TRBJ2-5, is DGGITQSPKYLFRKEGQNVTLSCEQNLNHDAMYWYRQDPGQGLRLIYYSQIVNDFQKGDIAEGYSVSREKKESFPLTVTSAQKNPTAFYLCASSISGQGKTQYFGPGTRLLVL.

This clonotype was seen a few times. The V call is TRBV7-8, the J call TRBJ1-5; perhaps TRBD1 as D (6 bases). Germline V gives CDR1 SGHVS, CDR2 FQNEAQ. V gave up 8 bases and J gave up 3 bases, with 17 bases separating them. There are 15 residues in the CDR3. In nucleotides, the CDR3 is TGTGCCAGCCGCCAGGACAGATCTTCCAATCAGCCCCAGCATTTT. Translation gives CASRQDRSSNQPQHF.

This clonotype was recorded a few times. The DNA is omitted, as the CDR3 cannot be located on it reliably, and the CDR3 follows TCRdb's listing. The V gene is TRBV20-1, the J gene TRBJ1-2; the table names TRBD1, a call not compared with the DNA. Germline lookup yields CDR1 DFQATT and CDR2 SNEGSKA (reference sequence). The CDR3 sequence runs 12 residues, both termini included. The CDR3 region is CSASQFAEGATF.

This clonotype was detected a few times. The chain has TRBV29-1 and TRBJ2-5, with TRBD1 identical over 7 bases. This CDR3 is 12 amino acids long. Germline-derived CDR1 and CDR2 are SQVTM and ANQGSEA. Trimming removed 5 bases from V and 2 bases from J; junction bases left unmatched: 2. The CDR3 loop is CSVRGQQETQYF. The CDR3 DNA follows: TGCAGCGTTCGGGGACAGCAAGAGACCCAGTACTTC.

This clonotype has just a few counts. The rearrangement joins TRBV5-4 to TRBJ2-3, with 12 bases aligning to TRBD2. V shed 4 bases, J shed 3 bases, and the junction held 3 bases outside the gene matches. The germline V gene has CDR1 SGHNT and CDR2 YYREEE (reference sequence). This CDR3 region has 15 residues. The DNA of the CDR3 is TGTGCCAGCAGCCCCACTAGCGGGGGGACAGATACGCAGTATTTT. Its protein is CASSPTSGGTDTQYF.

This clonotype was seen a few times. The chain is built from TRBV6-1 and TRBJ1-3; no clear D. The CDR3 is 11 amino acids. V lost 8 bases, J lost 4 bases, and 6 bases lay in between. Germline CDR1 reads MNHNS; CDR2 reads SASEGT. CDR3 nucleotide sequence: TGTGCCAGCCAAGTCGGAAACACCATATATTTT. Translating gives CASQVGNTIYF.

The chain combines TRBV28 with TRBJ2-1; the D is unclear. The CDR3 is 12 residues long. CDR1 is MDHEN, CDR2 SYDVKM, per germline. Trimming pared 6 bases from V and 11 bases from J, leaving 14 bases between. CDR3 in DNA: TGTGCCAGCAGCTCCTCCACCGCCAAGCAGTTCTTC. It codes for CASSSSTAKQFF.

This clonotype was detected ten times or more. The genes are TRBV7-9 and TRBJ2-6, with a weak D call TRBD2 (6 bases). Germline assignment: CDR1 SEHNR and CDR2 FQNEAQ (reference sequence). This CDR3 is 16 amino acids long. With 5 bases removed from V and 2 bases from J, the gap between germline ends came to 13 bases. The CDR3 is CASSLWGEAGANVLTF. CDR3 bases: TGTGCCAGCAGCCTGTGGGGGGAAGCTGGGGCCAACGTCCTGACTTTC.

V usage is TRBV6-1 and J usage is TRBJ1-4, with D hard to call. CDR3 size: 13 residues. Germline values: CDR1 MNHNS, CDR2 SASEGT. The V and J ends lost 4 bases and 2 bases respectively, with 5 bases between them. The CDR3 region has the DNA TGTGCCAGCAGTGTTGGGACTAATGAAAAACTGTTTTTT. Amino acid sequence: CASSVGTNEKLFF.

This clonotype was observed many times. CDR3 region: CASSLGWAVGEKLFF. The CDR3 DNA sequence: TGTGCCAGCAGTTTGGGTTGGGCAGTAGGGGAAAAACTGTTTTTT. This rearrangement joins TRBV28 to TRBJ1-4; no clear D gene. Trimming shortened V by 3 bases and J by 8 bases, and 16 bases separated the two germline ends. Germline values: CDR1 MDHEN, CDR2 SYDVKM. CDR3 length equals 15 residues.

This clonotype was seen many times. The rearrangement uses TRBV7-2 and TRBJ1-2, with D unclear. V lost 5 bases and J lost 0, with 7 bases in between. The CDR3 covers 13 residues. Germline V CDR1 and CDR2: SGHTA, FQGNSA. In DNA form, the CDR3 reads TGTGCCAGCAGCCGTCAATCTAACTATGGCTACACCTTC. This gives the protein CASSRQSNYGYTF. Full variable domain (missing parts from reference TRBV7-2 and TRBJ1-2): GAGVSQSPSNKVTEKGKDVELRCDPISGHTALYWYRQSLGQGLEFLIYFQGNSAPDKSGLPSDRFSAERTGGSVSTLTIQRTQQEDSAVYLCASSRQSNYGYTFGSGTRLTVV.

This clonotype was seen ten or more times. This sequence joins TRBV18 and TRBJ1-3; perhaps TRBD1 as D (6 bases). Looked up from germline, CDR1 is KGHSH and CDR2 is LQKENI. This CDR3 has 17 amino acids. The germline V and J ends were trimmed by 1 base and 2 bases, with 15 bases remaining between them. In DNA, the CDR3 is TGTGCCAGCTCACCACAAACAGGGAATGCTGCTGGAAACACCATATATTTT. Its protein product is CASSPQTGNAAGNTIYF.

The chain recombines TRBV3-1 with TRBJ1-1; a weak D match, TRBD1 (5 bases). The CDR3 loop spans 14 amino acids. CDR1 is LGHDT and CDR2 is YNNKEL in the germline V gene (reference sequence). The V and J ends lost 0 bases and 11 bases respectively, with 16 bases between them. As DNA, the CDR3 is TGTGCCAGCAGCCAAGATAGGCAGGGATTAAGTGCTTTCTTT. Protein: CASSQDRQGLSAFF.

This clonotype was counted a few times. The chain links TRBV11-2 to TRBJ2-1; 13 nucleotides line up with TRBD2. V trimming: 5 bases; J trimming: 6 bases; junction bases outside the gene matches: 4. The CDR3 contains 15 residues. The germline CDR1 and CDR2 sequences are SGHAT and FQNNGV. The CDR3: CASSLGLAGTNEQFF. The CDR3 DNA follows: TGTGCCAGCAGCCTGGGACTAGCGGGAACCAATGAGCAGTTCTTC.

This clonotype occurred many times. In DNA form, the CDR3 reads TGTGCCAGCAGCTTAACCCTGGGGCTAGGCACAGATACGCAGTATTTT. Translating gives CASSLTLGLGTDTQYF. The chain recombines TRBV7-8 with TRBJ2-3, with a tentative D call TRBD1 (5 bases). Germline V gene lookup returns CDR1 SGHVS and CDR2 FQNEAQ. The CDR3 has 16 amino acids. Trimming pared 2 bases from V and 1 base from J, leaving 13 bases between.